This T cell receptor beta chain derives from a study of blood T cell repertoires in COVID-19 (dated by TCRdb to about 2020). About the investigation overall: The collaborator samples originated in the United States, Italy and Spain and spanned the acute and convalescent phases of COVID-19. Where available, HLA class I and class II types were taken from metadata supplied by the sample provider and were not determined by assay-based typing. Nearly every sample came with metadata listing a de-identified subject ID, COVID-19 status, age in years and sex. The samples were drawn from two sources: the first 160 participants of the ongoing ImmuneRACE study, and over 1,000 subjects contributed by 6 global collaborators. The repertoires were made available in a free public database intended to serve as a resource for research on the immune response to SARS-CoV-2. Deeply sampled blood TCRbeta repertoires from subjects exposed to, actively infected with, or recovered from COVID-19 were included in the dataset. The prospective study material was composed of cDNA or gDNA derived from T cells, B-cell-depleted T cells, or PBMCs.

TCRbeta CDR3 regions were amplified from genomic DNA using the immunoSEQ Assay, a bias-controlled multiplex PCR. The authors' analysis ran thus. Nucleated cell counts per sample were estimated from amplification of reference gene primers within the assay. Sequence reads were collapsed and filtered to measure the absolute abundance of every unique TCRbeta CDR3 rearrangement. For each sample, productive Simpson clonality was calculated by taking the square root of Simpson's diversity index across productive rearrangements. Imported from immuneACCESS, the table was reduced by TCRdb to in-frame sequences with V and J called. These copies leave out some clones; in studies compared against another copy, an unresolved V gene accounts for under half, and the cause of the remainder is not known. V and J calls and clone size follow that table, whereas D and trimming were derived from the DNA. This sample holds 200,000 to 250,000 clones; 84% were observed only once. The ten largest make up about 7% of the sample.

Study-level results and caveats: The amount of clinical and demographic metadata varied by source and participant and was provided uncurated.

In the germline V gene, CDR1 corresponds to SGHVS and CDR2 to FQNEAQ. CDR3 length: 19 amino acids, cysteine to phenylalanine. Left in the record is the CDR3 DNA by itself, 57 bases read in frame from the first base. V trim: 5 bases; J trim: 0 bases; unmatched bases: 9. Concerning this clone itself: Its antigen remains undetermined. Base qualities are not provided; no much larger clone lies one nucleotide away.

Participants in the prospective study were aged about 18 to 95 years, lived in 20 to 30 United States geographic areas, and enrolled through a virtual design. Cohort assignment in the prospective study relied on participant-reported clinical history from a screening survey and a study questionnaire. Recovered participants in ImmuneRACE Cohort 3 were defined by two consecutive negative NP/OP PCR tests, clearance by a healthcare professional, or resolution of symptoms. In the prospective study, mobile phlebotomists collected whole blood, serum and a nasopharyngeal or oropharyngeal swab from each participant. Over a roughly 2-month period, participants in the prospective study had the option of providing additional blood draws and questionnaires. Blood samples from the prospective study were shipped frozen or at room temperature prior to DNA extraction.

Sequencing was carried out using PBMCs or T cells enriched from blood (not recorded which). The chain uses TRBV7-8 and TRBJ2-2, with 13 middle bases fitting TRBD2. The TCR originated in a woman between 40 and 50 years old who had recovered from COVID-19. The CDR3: CASSTPGTSGITNTGELFF. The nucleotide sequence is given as TGTGCCAGCAGCACACCCGGGACTAGCGGGATCACGAACACCGGGGAGCTGTTTTTT.